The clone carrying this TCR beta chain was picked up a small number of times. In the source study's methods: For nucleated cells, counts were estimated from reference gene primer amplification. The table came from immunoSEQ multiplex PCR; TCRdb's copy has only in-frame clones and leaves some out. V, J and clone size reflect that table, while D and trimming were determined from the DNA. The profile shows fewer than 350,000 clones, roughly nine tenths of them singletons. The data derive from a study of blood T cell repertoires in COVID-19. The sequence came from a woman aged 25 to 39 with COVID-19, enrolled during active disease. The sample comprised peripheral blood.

In nucleotides, the CDR3 is TGCGCCAGCAGCTTTATAGCGGGGGGTTCGAACACCGGGGAGCTGTTTTTT. It is translated as CASSFIAGGSNTGELFF. This chain joins TRBV5-1 and TRBJ2-2; the match to TRBD2 covers 10 bases. This CDR3 region has 17 residues. Looked up from germline, CDR1 is SGHRS and CDR2 is YFSETQ. Unmatched junction bases numbered 4, after V lost 2 bases and J lost 0 bases.